Below, 18 T cell receptor beta chains from the same sample are listed, as sequenced in a study of blood T cell repertoires in COVID-19. The table came from immunoSEQ multiplex PCR; TCRdb's copy has only in-frame clones and leaves some out. The table has 250,000 to 350,000 clones, approximately 88% seen once; the top ten hold roughly 6.7%. The sequencing input was peripheral blood. The receptors here all came from a man between 18 and 35 years old who had recovered from COVID-19.

The chain joins TRBV10-1 to TRBJ2-7; 10 bases fit TRBD1. V lost 5 bases, J lost 3 bases, and 4 bases stayed unmatched. This CDR3 has 14 amino acids. CDR1 and CDR2 (germline): WNHNN, SYGVQD (reference sequence). The CDR3 here is CASSPGTGDYEQYF. In DNA, the CDR3 is TGCGCCAGCAGTCCCGGGACAGGGGACTACGAGCAGTACTTC.

The chain has TRBV7-9 and TRBJ1-1; D may be TRBD1 (6 bases). Germline V gene data show CDR1 as SEHNR and CDR2 as FQNEAQ (reference sequence). The CDR3 spans 14 residues. V lost 7 bases, J lost 1 base, and 13 bases lay in between. CDR3: CASNYPTGNTEAFF. CDR3 in DNA: TGTGCCAGCAACTATCCGACAGGGAACACTGAAGCTTTCTTT.

The chain is built from TRBV7-9 and TRBJ2-7; TRBD2 might be the D (5 bases). The germline gives CDR1 SEHNR, CDR2 FQNEAQ (reference sequence). This CDR3 has 12 amino acids. The V gene lost 10 bases and the J gene lost 0 bases, with 10 bases spanning the gap. The CDR3 DNA reads TGTGCCATCCGGGGAAGCTCCTACGAGCAGTACTTC. Translated: CAIRGSSYEQYF.

The CDR3 DNA is TGTGCCAGCAGTTTATATCAGGGCTGGACCGGGGAGCTGTTTTTT. Translated, it gives CASSLYQGWTGELFF. The chain has TRBV27 and TRBJ2-2, with D possibly being TRBD1 (5 bases). The germline V and J ends were trimmed by 1 base and 5 bases, with 11 bases remaining between them. The CDR3 length is 15 residues. CDR1 MNHEY and CDR2 SMNVEV come from the germline V gene (reference sequence).

The chain recombines TRBV5-1 with TRBJ2-3, with 12 bases that match TRBD2. Germline-derived CDR1 and CDR2 are SGHRS and YFSETQ. Unmatched junction bases numbered 5, after V lost 6 bases and J lost 3 bases. This CDR3 comprises 15 residues. The CDR3 loop reads CASKPLAGGTDTQYF. CDR3 bases: TGCGCCAGCAAACCTCTAGCGGGAGGGACAGATACGCAGTATTTT.

The rearrangement links TRBV2 to TRBJ2-7; possibly TRBD1 for D (5 bases). Germline lookup yields CDR1 SNHLY and CDR2 FYNNEI. This CDR3 contains 11 residues. The V and J ends lost 6 bases and 5 bases respectively, with 8 bases between them. The CDR3 nucleotides read TGTGCCAGCAGCAGGGCAAACGAGCAGTACTTC. This gives the protein CASSRANEQYF.

The chain is built from TRBV19 and TRBJ1-5, with 7 bases lining up with TRBD1. The CDR3 extends over 15 amino acids. V dropped 6 bases and J dropped 6; count of bases not matched to a gene: 11. CDR1 LNHDA and CDR2 SQIVND come from the germline V gene (reference sequence). The CDR3 DNA is TGTGCCAGTAGGGATGCAGGGGGGTCCGTTCAGCCCCAGCATTTT. It encodes CASRDAGGSVQPQHF.

The chain combines TRBV6-1 with TRBJ2-2; 7 positions agree with TRBD1. The J segment lost 4 bases and the V segment lost 2 bases, leaving 4 bases of the junction unmatched. The CDR3 totals 15 residues. The germline gives CDR1 MNHNS, CDR2 SASEGT. The CDR3: CASSEMDRTTGELFF. The CDR3 region has the DNA TGTGCCAGCAGTGAAATGGACAGGACCACCGGGGAGCTGTTTTTT.

This chain connects TRBV10-1 to TRBJ2-5, with 11 bases matching TRBD2. The CDR3 totals 16 residues. Trimming cost V 3 bases and J 4 bases; bases outside gene matches: 7. From germline, CDR1 is WNHNN and CDR2 SYGVQD (reference sequence). CDR3 in DNA: TGCGCCAGCAGTGACCCCACTAGCGGGAGTTCAGAGACCCAGTACTTC. Translating it yields CASSDPTSGSSETQYF.

This chain joins TRBV7-2 and TRBJ2-7, with 9 bases lining up with TRBD1. CDR1 is SGHTA, CDR2 FQGNSA, per germline. With 4 bases clipped from V and 3 bases from J, the junction kept 4 bases outside the gene matches. The CDR3 is 14 amino acids. CDR3 DNA: TGTGCCAGCAGCTGGACAGGGGCCCTCTACGAGCAGTACTTC. Translated: CASSWTGALYEQYF.

The V call is TRBV2, the J call TRBJ1-2; 10 bases match TRBD1. CDR1 and CDR2 from the germline V gene are SNHLY and FYNNEI. This CDR3 region has 14 residues. The V gene end was trimmed by 5 bases and the J gene end by 8 bases; junction bases not matched to a gene: 8. The CDR3 here is CASSKTGGVLGYTF. CDR3 nucleotide sequence: TGTGCCAGCAGTAAGACAGGGGGCGTTTTAGGCTACACCTTC.

The chain employs TRBV9 and TRBJ1-2, with D possibly matching TRBD1 (6 bases). CDR1 and CDR2 (germline): SGDLS, YYNGEE. V lost 0 bases and J 6 bases, leaving 15 bases between the germline ends. The CDR3 is 15 residues long. The CDR3 protein is CASSVDQQGADGYTF. For the CDR3, the DNA is TGTGCCAGCAGCGTAGACCAACAGGGAGCAGATGGCTACACCTTC.

V is TRBV4-1 and J is TRBJ1-1, with 8 bases matching TRBD1. Germline assignment: CDR1 MGHRA and CDR2 YSYEKL. This CDR3 is 15 amino acids long. V lost 2 bases and J lost 4; bases outside the gene matches: 6. The CDR3 spells CASSQQQGVFTEAFF. The CDR3 DNA reads as TGCGCCAGCAGCCAACAACAGGGGGTTTTCACTGAAGCTTTCTTT.

This clone was found once. The rearrangement joins TRBV20-1 to TRBJ2-7, with 7 positions matching TRBD1. CDR1 and CDR2 (germline): DFQATT, SNEGSKA (reference sequence). The junction had 5 bases not matched to a gene; V was cut back by 6 bases and J by 6 bases. This CDR3 has 11 residues. The CDR3 region has the DNA TGCAGTGCCCAGACAGGGAGCGAGCAGTACTTC. Encoded protein: CSAQTGSEQYF.

V gene TRBV7-3 combines with J gene TRBJ1-6; D perhaps matches TRBD1 (5 bases). Looked up from germline, CDR1 is SGHTA and CDR2 is FQGTGA. V was shortened by 1 base and J by 7 bases, with 14 bases between the two germline ends. The CDR3 extends over 16 amino acids. The CDR3 sequence: CASSLIPGWGNSPLHF. DNA for the CDR3: TGTGCCAGCAGCTTAATCCCAGGGTGGGGAAATTCACCCCTCCACTTT.

This chain links TRBV25-1 with TRBJ1-3, with 7 bases identical to TRBD1. CDR1 and CDR2 (germline): MGHDK, SYGVNS. The junction had 0 bases not matched to a gene; V was cut back by 2 bases and J by 2 bases. The CDR3 is 14 amino acids. In DNA, the CDR3 is TGTGCCAGCAGTGAACAGGGGGCTGGAAACACCATATATTTT. The encoded protein is CASSEQGAGNTIYF.

Written as DNA, the CDR3 is TGTGCCAGCTCGGAGGAGGGACAGGGGGTTTATGGCTACACCTTC. Its translation is CASSEEGQGVYGYTF. The chain carries TRBV2 and TRBJ1-2; 11 nucleotides match TRBD1. The CDR3 is made up of 15 amino acids. Germline V gives CDR1 SNHLY, CDR2 FYNNEI. V shed 8 bases, J shed 5 bases, and the junction held 10 bases outside the gene matches. Supplemented by reference TRBV2 and TRBJ1-2, the full variable domain reads EPEVTQTPSHQVTQMGQEVILRCVPISNHLYFYWYRQILGQKVEFLVSFYNNEISEKSEIFDDQFSVERPDGSNFTLKIRSTKLEDSAMYFCASSEEGQGVYGYTFGSGTRLTVV.

In the case of this clone: This same CDR3 is encoded by further DNA sequences in the sample. The CDR3 region is CASSFTGNTEAFF. In nucleotides, the CDR3 is TGTGCCAGCAGCTTCACAGGGAACACTGAAGCTTTCTTT. The chain combines TRBV12-3 or TRBV12-4 with TRBJ1-1; weak D call: TRBD1 (5 bases). The CDR3 has 13 amino acids. Trimming took 6 bases from V and 1 from J, leaving 9 bases between them.